The 13 T cell receptor beta chains given below trace back to one sample, sequenced in a study of cytomegalovirus exposure and HLA in healthy donors. With 60 Vbeta and 13 Jbeta primers, the PCR was carried out. Measured with immunoSEQ multiplex PCR; TCRdb has only the in-frame clones, and not every one. The profile shows roughly 130,000 clones, more than 60% of them singletons. Input material: PBMCs. All receptors come from a woman aged 40 to 50 in good health and CMV-seronegative.

This rearrangement joins TRBV5-1 to TRBJ1-3; no reliable D call. CDR3 size: 14 residues. Trimming removed 0 bases from V and 8 bases from J, with 12 bases in between. Germline loops: CDR1 SGHRS, CDR2 YFSETQ. CDR3 coding DNA: TGCGCCAGCAGCTTGGGCCATGAAAGCGACACCATATATTTT. Its protein product is CASSLGHESDTIYF.

The gene calls are TRBV6-5 and TRBJ1-2; D gene ambiguous. Per the germline V gene, CDR1 is MNHEY and CDR2 is SVGAGI. The CDR3 runs to 14 residues. Trimming left V 7 bases short and J 5 bases short, with 17 bases between. This chain's CDR3 is CASTPMASGYGYTF. The CDR3 nucleotides are TGTGCCAGCACCCCTATGGCCTCGGGATATGGCTACACCTTC.

The genes are TRBV6-1 and TRBJ1-1; D unresolved. Germline values: CDR1 MNHNS, CDR2 SASEGT. The V gene lost 2 bases and the J gene lost 2 bases, with 6 bases spanning the gap. There are 13 residues in the CDR3. The CDR3 sequence: CASSERGNTEAFF. The CDR3 nucleotides are TGTGCCAGCAGTGAACGAGGTAACACTGAAGCTTTCTTT.

The chain carries TRBV2 and TRBJ2-1; possibly TRBD1 for D (6 bases). Germline V gene data show CDR1 as SNHLY and CDR2 as FYNNEI. V was shortened by 6 bases and J by 7 bases, with 7 bases between the two germline ends. CDR3 length: 11 residues. The CDR3 nucleotides are TGTGCCAGCAGAGGGGGAAATGAGCAGTTCTTC. It yields the protein CASRGGNEQFF.

This rearrangement joins TRBV19 to TRBJ2-7; 7 nucleotides agree with TRBD1. CDR3 length equals 15 residues. V shed 3 bases and J 1 base; nucleotides not matched to a gene: 6. Per the germline V gene, CDR1 is LNHDA and CDR2 is SQIVND (reference sequence). CDR3 nucleotides: TGTGCCAGTAGTATGCGCCAACAGGGGTCCTACGAGCAGTACTTC. Translation gives CASSMRQQGSYEQYF. Together with reference TRBV19 and TRBJ2-7, the CDR3 gives the full variable domain: DGGITQSPKYLFRKEGQNVTLSCEQNLNHDAMYWYRQDPGQGLRLIYYSQIVNDFQKGDIAEGYSVSREKKESFPLTVTSAQKNPTAFYLCASSMRQQGSYEQYFGPGTRLTVT.

The chain combines TRBV6-1 with TRBJ1-2; 7 nucleotides align to TRBD1. J lost 8 bases, V lost 4 bases, and 10 bases had no gene match. The germline gives CDR1 MNHNS, CDR2 SASEGT. This CDR3 is built from 14 residues. CDR3 residues: CASSALRTGTGYTF. CDR3 nucleotides: TGTGCCAGCAGTGCCCTACGGACAGGTACGGGCTACACCTTC.

The rearrangement uses TRBV5-4 and TRBJ2-3, with TRBD1 matching 11 bases. The trim removed 0 bases at V and 5 bases at J, leaving 5 bases unmatched. Germline CDR1 reads SGHNT; CDR2 reads YYREEE (reference sequence). The CDR3 sequence is 16 residues long. This CDR3 is CASSLGTGGVGDTQYF. The DNA of the CDR3 is TGTGCCAGCAGCTTGGGGACAGGGGGCGTTGGAGATACGCAGTATTTT.

This CDR3 is CASSPYSTDTQYF. As DNA, the CDR3 is TGTGCCAGCAGCCCCTATAGCACAGATACGCAGTATTTT. This chain uses TRBV7-9 with TRBJ2-3; D unresolved. Per germline, CDR1 SEHNR and CDR2 FQNEAQ (reference sequence). V shed 5 bases and J shed 0 bases, with 6 bases lying between them. The CDR3 has 13 residues.

V usage is TRBV14 and J usage is TRBJ2-5; 7 bases are shared with TRBD1. Trimming took 6 bases from V and 7 from J; bases not matched to a gene: 8. Germline V gene data show CDR1 as SGHDN and CDR2 as FVKESK. This CDR3 comprises 13 residues. In nucleotides, the CDR3 is TGTGCCAGCAGTCTAACAGGGGCCGGGACCCAGTACTTC. It specifies CASSLTGAGTQYF.

A few counts support this clone. The chain employs TRBV28 and TRBJ2-7, with 7 nucleotides matching TRBD2. Germline CDR1 is MDHEN and CDR2 is SYDVKM. J lost 4 bases, V lost 4 bases, and 16 bases had no gene match. The CDR3 covers 17 residues. CDR3 nucleotide sequence: TGTGCCAGCAGTTCGGTATCCCGGTGGGAGGGGCGGTACGAGCAGTACTTC. Its translation: CASSSVSRWEGRYEQYF.

The rearrangement links TRBV21-1 to TRBJ2-6; the D call in the table, TRBD1, was not verified against the DNA. TRBV21-1 is marked as a pseudogene. The CDR3 has 16 residues. DNA of the CDR3: TGTGCCAGTCCGGGACACACTCGCTCTGGGGCCAACGTCCTGACTTTC. This translates into CASPGHTRSGANVLTF.

The chain carries TRBV10-3 and TRBJ2-1, with 10 bases lining up with TRBD2. CDR1 is ENHRY and CDR2 is SYGVKD in the germline V gene. Trimming cost V 8 bases and J 8 bases; bases outside gene matches: 6. This CDR3 is 13 amino acids long. The CDR3 nucleotides are TGTGCCATCGCTAGCGGGGGCATGGATGAGCAGTTCTTC. Encoded protein: CAIASGGMDEQFF.

The rearrangement links TRBV6-1 to TRBJ1-4; possibly TRBD1 for D (6 bases). Trimming removed 6 bases from V and 3 bases from J, with 11 bases in between. This CDR3 region has 14 residues. Germline assignment: CDR1 MNHNS and CDR2 SASEGT. The CDR3 nucleotides are TGTGCCAGCAGGCCCCCAGGGGCTAATGAAAAACTGTTTTTT. Protein sequence: CASRPPGANEKLFF.